These 18 T cell receptor beta chains share one sample of origin, sequenced in a study of blood T cell repertoires in COVID-19. Data came from immunoSEQ multiplex PCR; TCRdb stores just in-frame clones and leaves some out. The sample lists some 120,000 clones, roughly four fifths occurring once. Sequenced material: peripheral blood. The receptors were sampled from a man in his 70s with acute or convalescent COVID-19.

This chain joins TRBV28 and TRBJ1-6, with TRBD1 matching 7 bases. V dropped 5 bases and J dropped 9; count of bases not matched to a gene: 4. The CDR3 covers 13 residues. Germline CDR1 reads MDHEN; CDR2 reads SYDVKM. CDR3: CASSIQGSSPLHF. CDR3 nucleotide sequence: TGTGCCAGCAGTATACAGGGGAGTTCACCCCTCCACTTT. The variable domain in full, with the rest retrieved from reference TRBV28 and TRBJ1-6, is DVKVTQSSRYLVKRTGEKVFLECVQDMDHENMFWYRQDPGLGLRLIYFSYDVKMKEKGDIPEGYSVSREKKERFSLILESASTNQTSMYLCASSIQGSSPLHFGNGTRLTVT.

The chain uses TRBV5-1 and TRBJ2-1; 8 bases match TRBD1. Germline loops: CDR1 SGHRS, CDR2 YFSETQ. The ends lost 4 bases at V and 9 bases at J; junction bases unmatched: 9. This CDR3 region has 14 residues. The CDR3 loop is CASSPGTGISEQFF. The DNA for the CDR3 is TGCGCCAGCAGCCCCGGGACAGGTATTAGTGAGCAGTTCTTC.

V gene TRBV24-1 combines with J gene TRBJ2-7, with a weak D call TRBD2 (6 bases). This CDR3 has 16 residues. The germline V gene encodes CDR1 KGHDR and CDR2 SFDVKD. V lost 4 bases to trimming and J lost 2 bases, with 17 bases between them. The CDR3: CATSDPPGSRTYEQYF. The CDR3, as DNA: TGTGCCACCAGTGACCCCCCCGGGAGTAGAACCTACGAGCAGTACTTC.

This chain connects TRBV5-1 to TRBJ1-1, with 12 bases that match TRBD1. The CDR3 runs 18 residues. The germline V gene has CDR1 SGHRS and CDR2 YFSETQ. J gave up 0 bases and V 4 bases, and 10 bases lay outside the gene matches. CDR3 bases: TGCGCCAGCAGCCAACCGGGGACAGGGGGCTGGGTGAACACTGAAGCTTTCTTT. Translation: CASSQPGTGGWVNTEAFF.

CDR3 nucleotide sequence: TGTGCCATCAGTGCATTACACGCAGGGGGCAACTATGGCTACACCTTC. It codes for CAISALHAGGNYGYTF. The chain carries TRBV10-3 and TRBJ1-2, with 8 nucleotides matching TRBD1. Germline V gene sequence: CDR1 ENHRY, CDR2 SYGVKD. The CDR3 has 16 amino acids. Trimming cost V 4 bases and J 2 bases; bases outside gene matches: 9.

The chain has TRBV5-1 and TRBJ2-3; no clear D gene. The CDR3 is made up of 17 amino acids. The V gene lost 0 bases and the J gene lost 2 bases, with 16 bases spanning the gap. Germline lookup yields CDR1 SGHRS and CDR2 YFSETQ. CDR3 nucleotides: TGCGCCAGCAGCTTGGCTGGGCTCAGCATCTCCACAGATACGCAGTATTTT. Translating it yields CASSLAGLSISTDTQYF.

This rearrangement joins TRBV4-2 to TRBJ2-4; no reliable D call. The CDR3 spans 14 residues. Germline-derived CDR1 and CDR2 are LGHNA and YNFKEQ. V lost 0 bases and J 6 bases, leaving 9 bases between the germline ends. In DNA form, the CDR3 reads TGTGCCAGCAGCCAAGATGAGAGCCTAAACATTCAGTACTTC. Translated: CASSQDESLNIQYF.

The chain employs TRBV7-3 and TRBJ2-3, with a possible D match to TRBD2 (6 bases). Germline V gene data show CDR1 as SGHTA and CDR2 as FQGTGA. This CDR3 region has 13 residues. The ends were cut back, 2 bases at V and 6 bases at J, with 9 bases in the middle. The CDR3 DNA sequence: TGTGCCAGCAGCTTATCCGGGGGTGATACGCAGTATTTT. Its protein product is CASSLSGGDTQYF.

This chain joins TRBV20-1 and TRBJ2-7, with TRBD2 identical over 7 bases. The CDR3 covers 14 residues. Germline CDR1 is DFQATT and CDR2 is SNEGSKA (reference sequence). The trim removed 3 bases at V and 3 bases at J, leaving 8 bases unmatched. CDR3 DNA: TGCAGTGCTAGTGTCGGGGCTAGCGGCTACGAGCAGTACTTC. This gives the protein CSASVGASGYEQYF.

This clone was counted between two and nine times. V usage is TRBV7-2 and J usage is TRBJ1-1, with a possible D match to TRBD1 (5 bases). V lost 3 bases to trimming and J lost 5 bases, with 13 bases between them. The germline gives CDR1 SGHTA, CDR2 FQGNSA. CDR3 length: 14 amino acids. The CDR3 sequence: CASSLKDQGTEAFF. Written as DNA, the CDR3 is TGTGCCAGCAGCTTGAAAGACCAGGGTACTGAAGCTTTCTTT.

This chain links TRBV5-1 with TRBJ2-5; 7 bases agree with TRBD1. CDR1 is SGHRS and CDR2 is YFSETQ in the germline V gene. Trimming took 1 base from V and 5 from J; bases not matched to a gene: 5. CDR3 length equals 14 residues. CDR3 in DNA: TGCGCCAGCAGCTTGACAGGGGATTGGGAGACCCAGTACTTC. Its translation: CASSLTGDWETQYF.

This chain links TRBV5-1 with TRBJ1-3; 9 bases agree with TRBD1. The CDR3 totals 18 residues. Germline-derived CDR1 and CDR2 are SGHRS and YFSETQ. Unmatched junction bases numbered 9, after V lost 0 bases and J lost 2 bases. Written as DNA, the CDR3 is TGCGCCAGCAGCTTGGCGGGGACAGGGTCGATCACTGGAAACACCATATATTTT. This gives the protein CASSLAGTGSITGNTIYF.

V and J are TRBV6-4 and TRBJ1-1, with a tentative D call TRBD1 (6 bases). There are 13 residues in the CDR3. V shed 5 bases and J shed 5 bases, with 12 bases lying between them. Germline V CDR1 and CDR2: MRHNA, SNTAGT. CDR3 region: CASSRERGTEAFF. CDR3 bases: TGTGCCAGCAGTAGGGAAAGGGGGACTGAAGCTTTCTTT.

J is TRBJ2-3 and V is TRBV7-9; the match to TRBD2 covers 7 bases. The CDR3 covers 17 residues. Germline-derived CDR1 and CDR2 are SEHNR and FQNEAQ (reference sequence). The junction had 12 bases not matched to a gene; V was cut back by 1 base and J by 5 bases. The CDR3 region is CASSLGEFAGVGDTQYF. The DNA of the CDR3 is TGTGCCAGCAGCTTAGGAGAATTTGCGGGAGTTGGAGATACGCAGTATTTT.

The chain joins TRBV5-4 to TRBJ2-7; D is ambiguous. This CDR3 has 14 amino acids. Germline-derived CDR1 and CDR2 are SGHNT and YYREEE (reference sequence). With 0 bases removed from V and 6 bases from J, the gap between germline ends came to 13 bases. This chain's CDR3 is CASSLARQTSEQYF. CDR3 in DNA: TGTGCCAGCAGCTTGGCCAGGCAGACAAGCGAGCAGTACTTC.

The chain recombines TRBV2 with TRBJ2-7; no clear D. Germline V lookup: CDR1 SNHLY, CDR2 FYNNEI. The CDR3 runs to 12 residues. V was pared by 3 bases and J by 2 bases, with 5 bases between. The DNA for the CDR3 is TGTGCCAGCAGTGATGAGGCCTACGAGCAGTACTTC. Its translation is CASSDEAYEQYF.

J is TRBJ2-3 and V is TRBV3-1 (or the pseudogene TRBV3-2); 9 bases fit TRBD1. With 3 bases clipped from V and 5 bases from J, the junction kept 12 bases outside the gene matches. Germline V gene sequence: CDR1 LGHDT, CDR2 YNNKEL (reference sequence). The CDR3 totals 17 residues. The CDR3 bases are TGTGCCAGCAGCCAGAGGGCCGGGACAGGGATTAAAGATACGCAGTATTTT. Amino acids: CASSQRAGTGIKDTQYF.

This chain joins TRBV3-1 (or the pseudogene TRBV3-2) and TRBJ2-7; 12 positions agree with TRBD2. The CDR3 is 16 residues long. Germline V lookup: CDR1 LGHDT, CDR2 YNNKEL (reference sequence). The junction had 6 bases not matched to a gene; V was cut back by 2 bases and J by 4 bases. The CDR3 nucleotides are TGTGCCAGCAGCCAATCCGCTAGCGGGGGGGCATACGAGCAGTACTTC. It translates to CASSQSASGGAYEQYF.